The T cell receptor (beta chain) under discussion was sequenced for a study of early T cells in non-severe SARS-CoV-2 infection. TCRdb fed the 5' RACE reads into MiXCR, producing one record per CDR3 protein. The sample contains about 55,000 distinct CDR3 sequences, 12% of which appear only once. Germline V gives CDR1 LNHDA, CDR2 SQIVND (reference sequence). Trimming left V 5 bases short and J 5 bases short, with 22 bases between. The CDR3 has 17 amino acids. This clonotype was recorded many times. Specimen: whole blood. This chain connects TRBV19 to TRBJ1-5; tentative D call: TRBD1 (6 bases). The source is an adult who was a healthcare worker with PCR-confirmed SARS-CoV-2 infection or an uninfected control (not recorded which). The CDR3: CASSLPQGNPIYQPQHF. In DNA form, the CDR3 reads TGTGCCAGTAGTCTTCCACAGGGAAATCCAATATATCAGCCCCAGCATTTT.